Sequencing of this T cell receptor beta chain was carried out in a study of T cell responses to AZD1222 COVID-19 vaccine. TCRdb keeps only in-frame clones here, not all; method: immunoSEQ multiplex PCR. This table holds 95,000 to 100,000 clones, 88% found once. The CDR3 has 15 residues. CDR1 and CDR2 (germline): LNHNV, YYDKDF (reference sequence). V lost 2 bases and J lost 3, with 13 bases in between. Study-wide results and limits: Two AZD1222 doses significantly raised spike-specific TCR breadth and depth over controls. Repertoires were obtained only post-peak T cell response. The sample set comprised mostly white British donors with more females, and clonal diversity was possibly underestimated. Of spike-specific TCRs, nearly half reportedly target regions left unmutated in variants.

A note on this clone: Its antigen is as yet unknown.

The sequence derives from an adult who received the AZD1222 COVID-19 vaccine. Sequenced material: peripheral blood, taken 28 days after the second AZD1222 dose. This chain links TRBV15 with TRBJ2-5; D not certain. The CDR3 reads CATSRSSVRKETQYF. The CDR3 DNA follows: TGTGCCACCAGCAGAAGTTCCGTCCGAAAAGAGACCCAGTACTTC.